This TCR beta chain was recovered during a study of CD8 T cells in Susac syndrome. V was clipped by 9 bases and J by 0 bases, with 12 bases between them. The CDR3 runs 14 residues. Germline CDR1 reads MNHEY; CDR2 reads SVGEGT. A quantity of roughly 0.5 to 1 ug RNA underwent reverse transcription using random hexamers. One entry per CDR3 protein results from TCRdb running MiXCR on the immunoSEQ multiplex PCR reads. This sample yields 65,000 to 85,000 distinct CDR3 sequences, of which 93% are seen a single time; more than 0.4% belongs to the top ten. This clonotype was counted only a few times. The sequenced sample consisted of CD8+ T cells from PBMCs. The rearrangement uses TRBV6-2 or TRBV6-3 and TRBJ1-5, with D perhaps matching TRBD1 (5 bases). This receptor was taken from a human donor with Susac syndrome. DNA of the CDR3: TGTGCCAGTGGGACGGATAATAGCAATCAGCCCCAGCATTTT. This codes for CASGTDNSNQPQHF.